These 31 T cell receptor beta chains share one sample of origin, sequenced in a study of glioma-infiltrating T cells. Using RNA template, CDR3s of TCR alpha and beta were amplified with iRepertoire arm-PCR. TCRdb re-derived calls from the multiplex PCR reads in MiXCR, one entry per CDR3 protein. The sample gives under 150,000 distinct CDR3 sequences, about 22% of which show up once; 27% is in the top ten. Material: glioma tissue, nonneoplastic brain tissue, or PBMCs (not recorded which). The receptors derive from a human donor with low-grade glioma or glioblastoma, undergoing nonglioma brain surgery, or in good health (not recorded which).

This clonotype was seen at least ten times. V is TRBV7-2 and J is TRBJ2-3; the D gene is possibly TRBD1 (5 bases). This CDR3 contains 14 residues. The germline V gene has CDR1 SGHTA and CDR2 FQGNSA. The germline V and J ends were trimmed by 7 bases and 0 bases, with 11 bases remaining between them. In nucleotides, the CDR3 is TGTGCCAGCAACCGAGACAGAAGCACAGATACGCAGTATTTT. As protein: CASNRDRSTDTQYF. The variable domain in full, with the rest retrieved from reference TRBV7-2 and TRBJ2-3, is GAGVSQSPSNKVTEKGKDVELRCDPISGHTALYWYRQSLGQGLEFLIYFQGNSAPDKSGLPSDRFSAERTGGSVSTLTIQRTQQEDSAVYLCASNRDRSTDTQYFGPGTRLTVL.

This clonotype was detected a few times. The rearrangement uses TRBV2 and TRBJ1-1, with 9 nucleotides matching TRBD1. CDR1 is SNHLY, CDR2 FYNNEI, per germline. This CDR3 comprises 15 residues. V dropped 3 bases and J dropped 4; count of bases not matched to a gene: 6. The CDR3 coding sequence is TGTGCCAGCAGTGAGTTCAGGGACAGGGCCACTGAAGCTTTCTTT. This codes for CASSEFRDRATEAFF.

Only a few counts were recorded for this clonotype. DNA of the CDR3: TGTGCCAGTAGTATAAGGGGGAGAGCCGGGGAGCTGTTTTTT. Protein sequence: CASSIRGRAGELFF. The chain joins TRBV19 to TRBJ2-2, with a tentative D call TRBD1 (6 bases). The germline V gene encodes CDR1 LNHDA and CDR2 SQIVND (reference sequence). The CDR3 totals 14 residues. Trimming took 2 bases from V and 6 from J, leaving 10 bases between them.

The V gene is TRBV28, the J gene TRBJ2-5, with D perhaps being TRBD1 or TRBD2 (6 bases each). Germline V gene lookup returns CDR1 MDHEN and CDR2 SYDVKM. The germline V and J ends were trimmed by 4 bases and 7 bases, with 13 bases remaining between them. The CDR3 spans 13 residues. CDR3 nucleotide sequence: TGTGCCAGCAGTTCGGGGGCGGGTGGGACCCAGTACTTC. Its protein product is CASSSGAGGTQYF.

This clonotype was detected many times. This chain connects TRBV20-1 to TRBJ1-1; D not resolved. There are 12 residues in the CDR3. Germline V gene lookup returns CDR1 DFQATT and CDR2 SNEGSKA (reference sequence). The V end lost 6 bases, the J end lost 1 base, and 9 bases lay between the germline ends. The CDR3 reads CSAVKGNTEAFF. The DNA of the CDR3 is TGCAGTGCAGTCAAGGGGAACACTGAAGCTTTCTTT.

This clonotype was recorded at least ten times. The chain is built from TRBV7-9 and TRBJ2-1, with D possibly being TRBD1 (6 bases). V lost 2 bases and J lost 1, with 12 bases in between. This CDR3 region has 16 residues. Germline loops: CDR1 SEHNR, CDR2 FQNEAQ (reference sequence). CDR3: CASSLLGGRSYNEQFF. In DNA form, the CDR3 reads TGTGCCAGCAGCTTATTAGGGGGTCGTTCCTACAATGAGCAGTTCTTC.

V and J are TRBV12-3 or TRBV12-4 and TRBJ2-5; D possibly matches TRBD1 or TRBD2 (5 bases each). The CDR3 loop spans 13 amino acids. With 7 bases removed from V and 5 bases from J, the gap between germline ends came to 14 bases. The CDR3 loop reads CASTQLGEETQYF. The CDR3 nucleotides are TGTGCCAGCACCCAATTGGGGGAGGAGACCCAGTACTTC.

The chain is built from TRBV24-1 and TRBJ1-3, with unresolved D. V lost 6 bases and J lost 0, with 8 bases in between. CDR3 length: 14 residues. The germline gives CDR1 KGHDR, CDR2 SFDVKD. The CDR3 is CATSSGFSGNTIYF. For the CDR3, the DNA is TGTGCCACCAGTTCGGGATTCTCTGGAAACACCATATATTTT.

Only a few counts were recorded for this clonotype. V usage is TRBV7-8 and J usage is TRBJ2-3; 8 bases agree with TRBD2. The germline CDR1 and CDR2 sequences are SGHVS and FQNEAQ. The CDR3 is 16 residues long. J lost 1 base, V lost 5 bases, and 8 bases had no gene match. The CDR3 is CASSPTGTRGTDTQYF. The CDR3 coding sequence is TGTGCCAGCAGCCCGACCGGGACTAGGGGCACAGATACGCAGTATTTT.

V is TRBV6-2 or TRBV6-3 and J is TRBJ2-5; possibly TRBD2 for D (6 bases). The CDR3 has 14 residues. Germline V gene lookup returns CDR1 MNHEY and CDR2 SVGEGT. Trimming removed 4 bases from V and 4 bases from J, with 13 bases in between. The CDR3 loop reads CASSLGDFRETQYF. The CDR3 DNA reads as TGTGCCAGCAGTTTAGGGGACTTTCGAGAGACCCAGTACTTC.

Of note for this clonotype: This sequence may be a read error, since a much larger clone differs from it by one base. The J gene is TRBJ1-6, the V gene TRBV7-2, with 8 nucleotides matching TRBD1. Germline V gene lookup returns CDR1 SGHTA and CDR2 FQGNSA. This CDR3 contains 14 residues. CDR3 region: CASSHGQGHSPLHF. The CDR3 DNA reads as TGTGCCAGCAGCCACGGACAGGGTCATTCCCCCCTCCACTTT.

The V call is TRBV7-2, the J call TRBJ1-3, with TRBD1 matching 8 bases. The germline gives CDR1 SGHTA, CDR2 FQGNSA. The CDR3 covers 13 residues. V lost 1 base, J lost 7 bases, and 0 bases stayed unmatched. The CDR3: CASSLGTGNTIYF. The CDR3 DNA reads as TGTGCCAGCAGCTTAGGGACAGGGAACACCATATATTTT.

A few counts support this clonotype. The rearrangement joins TRBV6-4 to TRBJ2-5; weak D call: TRBD1 (5 bases). Germline V gives CDR1 MRHNA, CDR2 SNTAGT. V was cut by 3 bases and J by 6 bases, with 11 bases left in between. The CDR3 sequence is 13 residues long. CDR3 amino acids: CASSEGVEKTQYF. CDR3 coding DNA: TGTGCCAGCAGTGAAGGGGTAGAAAAGACCCAGTACTTC.

This clonotype has a count of ten or more. This sequence joins TRBV24-1 and TRBJ2-3; D possibly uses TRBD1 or TRBD2 (5 bases each). Trimming left V 8 bases short and J 2 bases short, with 16 bases between. CDR1 and CDR2 from the germline V gene are KGHDR and SFDVKD. This CDR3 comprises 15 residues. For the CDR3, the DNA is TGTGCCACCATGGCACGGGGCCGCAACACAGATACGCAGTATTTT. The encoded protein is CATMARGRNTDTQYF.

This clonotype came up many times. The V call is TRBV6-2 or TRBV6-3, the J call TRBJ2-1, with 9 bases aligning to TRBD2. The CDR3 has 14 residues. The germline V gene encodes CDR1 MNHEY and CDR2 SVGEGT. Germline trimming cut 6 bases from V and 4 bases from J; bases unmatched to any gene: 4. The CDR3 coding sequence is TGTGCCAGCAGCCGTCTAGCGGGGTACAATGAGCAGTTCTTC. Translated, it gives CASSRLAGYNEQFF.

This clonotype was counted only a few times. V and J are TRBV5-8 and TRBJ2-3; D is tentatively TRBD1 or TRBD2 (6 bases each). V was pared by 5 bases and J by 0 bases, with 19 bases between. The CDR3 covers 17 residues. In germline, CDR1 is SGHTS, CDR2 YDEGEE. CDR3 coding DNA: TGTGCCAGCAGTTTCCTTTGGGGGGCGTCTAGCACAGATACGCAGTATTTT. Translating gives CASSFLWGASSTDTQYF.

The chain recombines TRBV7-3 with TRBJ2-1; D uncertain. The CDR3 totals 14 residues. V shed 5 bases and J shed 1 base, with 9 bases lying between them. CDR1 SGHTA and CDR2 FQGTGA come from the germline V gene. The chain's CDR3 is CASSPGLSYNEQFF. The CDR3 region has the DNA TGTGCCAGCAGCCCTGGGTTATCCTACAATGAGCAGTTCTTC.

This clonotype was detected ten times or more. Here the CDR3 DNA reads TGTGCCAGCAGCCCGGCTAGCGGGGGGGCCAATGAGCAGTTCTTC. Translated: CASSPASGGANEQFF. The chain combines TRBV6-1 with TRBJ2-1; 12 bases are shared with TRBD2. Germline V gene data show CDR1 as MNHNS and CDR2 as SASEGT. This CDR3 is 15 amino acids long. The ends lost 6 bases at V and 6 bases at J; junction bases unmatched: 6.

This clonotype was detected many times. The chain is built from TRBV6-1 and TRBJ2-7; D remains unclear. The CDR3 runs 13 residues. Trimming took 2 bases from V and 4 from J, leaving 9 bases between them. Per germline, CDR1 MNHNS and CDR2 SASEGT. CDR3 sequence reads: CASSETKHYEQYV. CDR3 DNA sequence: TGTGCCAGCAGTGAAACTAAGCATTACGAGCAGTACGTC.

This chain uses TRBV6-1 with TRBJ2-1; the D is unclear. The CDR3 length is 13 residues. The V gene lost 5 bases and the J gene lost 10 bases, with 15 bases spanning the gap. Germline CDR1 is MNHNS and CDR2 is SASEGT. For the CDR3, the DNA is TGTGCCAGCAGTTCACCCACACCCGGGGAGCAGTTCTTC. Its translation: CASSSPTPGEQFF.

This clonotype was seen more than once but under ten times. The rearrangement uses TRBV20-1 and TRBJ2-5, with D unclear. The V and J ends lost 6 bases and 4 bases respectively, with 12 bases between them. CDR1 is DFQATT, CDR2 SNEGSKA, per germline (reference sequence). The CDR3 extends over 12 amino acids. CDR3 sequence reads: CSAGPGGETQYF. In nucleotides, the CDR3 is TGCAGTGCGGGCCCGGGCGGAGAGACCCAGTACTTC.

This clonotype was seen more than once but under ten times. A much larger clone lies one base from this, so it may be a read error. V gene TRBV25-1 combines with J gene TRBJ1-3, with D hard to call. The CDR3 contains 11 residues. The germline V and J ends were trimmed by 11 bases and 4 bases, with 9 bases remaining between them. The germline V gene has CDR1 MGHDK and CDR2 SYGVNS. In DNA, the CDR3 is TGTGCCTGCTCCACGGGAAACACCATATATTTT. Protein product: CACSTGNTIYF.

This clonotype occurred many times. The chain links TRBV20-1 to TRBJ2-7; a weak D match, TRBD1 (5 bases). V was cut by 3 bases and J by 6 bases, with 15 bases left in between. Germline CDR1 and CDR2: DFQATT and SNEGSKA (reference sequence). The CDR3 loop spans 13 amino acids. CDR3 region: CSASLDTPSEQYV. The CDR3 DNA follows: TGCAGTGCTAGCCTGGACACTCCCTCCGAGCAGTACGTC.

At least ten counts were recorded for this clonotype. In DNA, the CDR3 is TGTGCCAGCAGTTTCCAGGGAAGTAGTTACGAGCAGTACGTC. This translates into CASSFQGSSYEQYV. The chain carries TRBV28 and TRBJ2-7; possible D gene TRBD1, 5 bases. The germline V gene encodes CDR1 MDHEN and CDR2 SYDVKM. Trimming took 3 bases from V and 4 from J, leaving 13 bases between them. CDR3 size: 14 residues.

This clonotype was picked up a small number of times. The gene calls are TRBV6-6 and TRBJ1-1; D perhaps matches TRBD1 (6 bases). The CDR3 contains 17 residues. V dropped 2 bases and J dropped 2 bases, with 18 bases sitting between them. Germline V lookup: CDR1 MNHNY, CDR2 SVGAGI (reference sequence). The CDR3 protein is CASSYRGGELSNTEAFF. The CDR3 nucleotides read TGTGCCAGCAGTTACAGGGGGGGGGAGCTATCCAACACTGAAGCTTTCTTT.

CDR3 in DNA: TGTGCCAGCAGTGAATTTGTAGGGCTATCCTCACCCCTCCACTTT. This translates into CASSEFVGLSSPLHF. The rearrangement uses TRBV25-1 and TRBJ1-6; no reliable D call. Germline loops: CDR1 MGHDK, CDR2 SYGVNS. With 1 base removed from V and 10 bases from J, the gap between germline ends came to 14 bases. The CDR3 runs to 15 residues.

This chain links TRBV2 with TRBJ2-5; D call uncertain. The CDR3 has 13 residues. Trimming left V 4 bases short and J 5 bases short, with 11 bases between. Germline V gene lookup returns CDR1 SNHLY and CDR2 FYNNEI. CDR3 region: CASSGSLRETQYF. In DNA form, the CDR3 reads TGTGCCAGCAGTGGATCACTCAGGGAGACCCAGTACTTC.

This chain uses TRBV7-9 with TRBJ1-1, with D perhaps matching TRBD1 (5 bases). The CDR3 runs 14 residues. With 4 bases removed from V and 4 bases from J, the gap between germline ends came to 13 bases. Germline loops: CDR1 SEHNR, CDR2 FQNEAQ (reference sequence). CDR3: CASSSLTVATEAFF. The CDR3 bases are TGTGCCAGCAGCTCCCTGACAGTGGCCACTGAAGCTTTCTTT.

V and J are TRBV4-2 and TRBJ1-3; the D gene is possibly TRBD1 (5 bases). The CDR3 spans 16 residues. Trimming removed 4 bases from V and 0 bases from J, with 13 bases in between. Germline V gives CDR1 LGHNA, CDR2 YNFKEQ. The CDR3 reads CASSLLGQISGNTIYF. The CDR3 nucleotides are TGTGCCAGCAGCCTCCTGGGGCAGATCTCTGGAAACACCATATATTTT.

In its sample, this clonotype was seen a few times. The genes are TRBV28 and TRBJ1-2; D perhaps matches TRBD1 (5 bases). The CDR3 sequence is 12 residues long. The V gene's germline CDR1 is MDHEN and CDR2 SYDVKM. The ends were cut back, 6 bases at V and 7 bases at J, with 12 bases in the middle. The CDR3 is CASSPGASGYTF. As DNA, the CDR3 is TGTGCCAGCAGCCCCGGGGCTAGTGGCTACACCTTC.

In this sample, this clonotype turned up a few times. The V and J genes are TRBV24-1 and TRBJ2-2; TRBD1 matches 7 bases. The CDR3 is made up of 17 amino acids. Germline V gene data show CDR1 as KGHDR and CDR2 as SFDVKD. V shed 7 bases, J shed 1 base, and the junction held 11 bases outside the gene matches. In DNA form, the CDR3 reads TGTGCCACCAGGAGTTCTATGCAGGGGGTGAACACCGGGGAGCTGTTTTTT. It codes for CATRSSMQGVNTGELFF.